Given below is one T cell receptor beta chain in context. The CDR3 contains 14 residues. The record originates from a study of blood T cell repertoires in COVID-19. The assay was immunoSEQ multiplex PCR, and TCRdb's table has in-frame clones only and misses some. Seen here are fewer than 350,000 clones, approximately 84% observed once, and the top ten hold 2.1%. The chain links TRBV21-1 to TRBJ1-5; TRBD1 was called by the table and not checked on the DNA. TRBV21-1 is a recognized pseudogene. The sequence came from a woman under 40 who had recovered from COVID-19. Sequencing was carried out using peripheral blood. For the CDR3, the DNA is TGTGCCAGCAGCACCCCGACAGGGAATCAGCCCCAGCATTTT. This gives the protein CASSTPTGNQPQHF.